Listed here is a single T cell receptor beta chain. The data derive from a study of CD8 T cells in Susac syndrome. cDNA came from around 0.5 to 1 ug RNA primed by random hexamers. TCRdb reanalysed the immunoSEQ multiplex PCR reads using MiXCR and keeps one entry per CDR3 protein. The table includes about 76,000 distinct CDR3 sequences, roughly 90% detected once. The CDR3 covers 20 residues. Germline V gene data show CDR1 as LNHNV and CDR2 as YYDKDF (reference sequence). V lost 0 bases and J lost 7, with 28 bases in between. This receptor was obtained from a human donor with multiple sclerosis. The sample consisted of CD8+ T cells from PBMCs. V gene TRBV15 combines with J gene TRBJ1-5, with TRBD1 as a possible D gene (5 bases). The CDR3 sequence is CATSRDPFPGYGGSGQPQHF. In DNA form, the CDR3 reads TGTGCCACCAGCAGAGATCCCTTTCCCGGCTACGGGGGAAGCGGGCAGCCCCAGCATTTT.